The table lists the clone carrying this T cell receptor (beta chain) with many counts. Antigen specificity is unknown. Scientists made TCR beta libraries using quantitative 5'-RACE with molecular barcodes. TCRdb reprocessed the 5' RACE reads with MiXCR, giving one entry per CDR3 protein. The repertoire has around 180,000 distinct CDR3 sequences, 10% to 15% of them found once; the top ten carry approximately 10%. These data are taken from a study of CD8 T cells in ankylosing spondylitis. Study-wide results and caveats: Ankylosing spondylitis blood seemed to carry a telltale TCR beta motif made of about 8 highly homologous variants. Within matched ankylosing spondylitis synovial fluid, disease-linked clones were reportedly significantly enriched.

This CDR3 is 13 amino acids long. CDR1 and CDR2 (germline): MDHEN, SYDVKM. The V gene lost 5 bases and the J gene lost 4 bases, with 12 bases spanning the gap. The origin of this receptor is a female donor with ankylosing spondylitis or in good health (not recorded which). V gene TRBV28 combines with J gene TRBJ2-7, with no clear D. The sample taken for sequencing was blood, either unsorted or a sorted T cell fraction (not recorded which). The CDR3 region has the DNA TGTGCCAGCAGTCCCCCCCCGGTATACGAGCAGTACTTC. Its translation is CASSPPPVYEQYF.